The 8 T cell receptor beta chains below come from one sample, sequenced in a study of blood T cell repertoires in COVID-19. Generated by immunoSEQ multiplex PCR, the TCRdb table keeps only in-frame clones and is missing some. The repertoire holds approximately 200,000 clones, with around 80% as singletons. Sequenced material: peripheral blood. The receptors here all came from a woman at least 80 years old with COVID-19, enrolled during active disease.

This chain uses TRBV7-6 with TRBJ2-7; 12 bases are shared with TRBD1. The CDR3 sequence is 16 residues long. V was pared by 1 base and J by 7 bases, with 8 bases of the junction left unmatched. CDR1 is SGHVS, CDR2 FNYEAQ, per germline. The CDR3 here is CASSLEMGQGASEQYF. CDR3 DNA: TGTGCCAGCAGCTTAGAAATGGGACAGGGGGCGAGTGAGCAGTACTTC.

The genes are TRBV6-2 or TRBV6-3 and TRBJ2-7; D gene unclear. CDR3 size: 13 residues. The V end lost 4 bases, the J end lost 0 bases, and 7 bases lay between the germline ends. The V gene's germline CDR1 is MNHEY and CDR2 SVGEGT. CDR3 in amino acids: CASSSPGSYEQYF. Here the CDR3 DNA reads TGTGCCAGCAGTTCCCCCGGCTCCTACGAGCAGTACTTC.

The chain couples TRBV9 to TRBJ1-2; D is ambiguous. Germline V CDR1 and CDR2: SGDLS, YYNGEE. V dropped 0 bases and J dropped 3 bases, with 12 bases sitting between them. This CDR3 has 15 residues. This chain's CDR3 is CASSVVSASDYGYTF. DNA of the CDR3: TGTGCCAGCAGCGTAGTCTCAGCGTCGGACTATGGCTACACCTTC.

This clone was observed a single time. This chain joins TRBV7-9 and TRBJ2-2, with 7 bases matching TRBD2. The V gene end was trimmed by 5 bases and the J gene end by 1 base; junction bases not matched to a gene: 10. CDR1 and CDR2 (germline): SEHNR, FQNEAQ (reference sequence). The CDR3 covers 17 residues. The CDR3 DNA reads as TGTGCCAGCAGCCCCAGCCTAGCGGAAGAGAACACCGGGGAGCTGTTTTTT. It specifies CASSPSLAEENTGELFF.

The V and J genes are TRBV2 and TRBJ2-2; 8 positions match TRBD1. This CDR3 is built from 15 residues. V lost 5 bases to trimming and J lost 7 bases; unmatched junction nucleotides: 9. Germline CDR1 SNHLY, CDR2 FYNNEI. The CDR3, as DNA: TGTGCCAGCAGTCAGGGGGCTCGAGGAAGCGGGGAGCTGTTTTTT. Residues: CASSQGARGSGELFF.

The V gene is TRBV5-4, the J gene TRBJ2-7; 7 bases are shared with TRBD2. The CDR3 covers 14 residues. The J segment lost 7 bases and the V segment lost 0 bases, leaving 7 bases of the junction unmatched. Germline V gives CDR1 SGHNT, CDR2 YYREEE (reference sequence). The DNA for the CDR3 is TGTGCCAGCAGCTTGGCCGCGGGGGTGGGGGAGCAGTACTTC. This encodes CASSLAAGVGEQYF.

The V and J genes are TRBV6-5 and TRBJ2-5; D perhaps matches TRBD2 (6 bases). The CDR3 extends over 13 amino acids. V lost 6 bases and J 2 bases, leaving 10 bases between the germline ends. Per the germline V gene, CDR1 is MNHEY and CDR2 is SVGAGI. The CDR3: CASSLDYQETQYF. In DNA form, the CDR3 reads TGTGCCAGCAGCTTGGACTATCAAGAGACCCAGTACTTC.

This clone has more than one count but fewer than ten. V usage is TRBV3-1 (or the pseudogene TRBV3-2) and J usage is TRBJ2-1; 16 nucleotides match TRBD2. CDR1 and CDR2 from the germline V gene are LGHDT and YNNKEL (reference sequence). J gave up 3 bases and V 1 base, and 9 bases lay outside the gene matches. The CDR3 loop spans 20 amino acids. In DNA form, the CDR3 reads TGTGCCAGCAGCCAAGGCACCGGGACTAGCGGGGGGGCCCACTACAATGAGCAGTTCTTC. Translation gives CASSQGTGTSGGAHYNEQFF.